Given below is one T cell receptor (beta chain) in context. The data were obtained in a study of cytomegalovirus exposure and HLA in healthy donors. Study details: In an earlier analysis, approximately 120 million unique TCR beta sequences were found from about 180 million T cells.

The PCR contained 60 Vbeta and 13 Jbeta primers. Repertoires were generated with immunoSEQ multiplex PCR, while TCRdb's copy carries only in-frame clones and drops some. The data show 200,000 or so clones, with 75% to 80% seen just once and 4.5% to 7.5% held by the top ten. This receptor was taken from a woman aged 30 to 39 in good health and CMV-seropositive. The source material was PBMCs.

Here the CDR3 DNA reads TGTGCCAGCTACCCCTGGGGGGCCGGGGAGCTGTTTTTT. This translates into CASYPWGAGELFF. The chain has TRBV5-4 and TRBJ2-2; perhaps TRBD2 as D (6 bases). CDR1 is SGHNT, CDR2 YYREEE, per germline (reference sequence). Between the trimmed V and J ends, which lost 7 bases and 6 bases, there was a span of 13 bases. The CDR3 extends over 13 amino acids.